The T cell receptor (beta chain) described here comes from a study of Ad26.COV2.S vaccination and SARS-CoV-2 variants. Produced via immunoSEQ multiplex PCR; TCRdb's table is partial and in-frame only. The sample yields about 500,000 clones, roughly nine tenths seen once. CDR1 SEHNR and CDR2 FQNEAQ come from the germline V gene (reference sequence). CDR3 length: 16 residues. V was pared by 5 bases and J by 7 bases, with 13 bases of the junction left unmatched. Treatment described: over 15 received Ad26.COV2.S at low or high dose, single or two shots; about five received placebo; per-sample allocation not given. Sampling happened 63 days after the first vaccine or placebo injection. This clone was detected only a few times.

The receptor's source is a person aged 18-60 years who received the Ad26.COV2.S COVID-19 vaccine or a placebo. The specimen comprised peripheral blood, sampled in a trial of Ad26.COV2.S vaccine versus placebo. The V and J genes are TRBV7-9 and TRBJ1-4; 7 positions agree with TRBD1. The CDR3 DNA reads as TGTGCCAGCAGCGCCATCCTCACAGGGGCCTTTGAAAAACTGTTTTTT. Amino acid sequence: CASSAILTGAFEKLFF.